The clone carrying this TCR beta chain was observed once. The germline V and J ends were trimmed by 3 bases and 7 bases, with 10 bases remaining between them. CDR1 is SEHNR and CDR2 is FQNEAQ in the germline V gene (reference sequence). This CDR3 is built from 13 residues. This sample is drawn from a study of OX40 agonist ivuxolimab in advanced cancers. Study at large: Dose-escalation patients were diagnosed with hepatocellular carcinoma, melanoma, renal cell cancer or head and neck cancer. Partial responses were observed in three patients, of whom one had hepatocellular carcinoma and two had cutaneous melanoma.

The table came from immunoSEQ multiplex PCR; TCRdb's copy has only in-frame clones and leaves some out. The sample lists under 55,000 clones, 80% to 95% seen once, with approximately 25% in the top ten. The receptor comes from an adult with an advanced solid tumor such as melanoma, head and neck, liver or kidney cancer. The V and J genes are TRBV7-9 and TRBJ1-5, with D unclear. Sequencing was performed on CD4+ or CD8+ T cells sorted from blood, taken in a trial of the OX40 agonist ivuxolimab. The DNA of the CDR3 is TGTGCCAGCAGCTTCGGAGGAGGCCAGCCCCAGCATTTT. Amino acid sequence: CASSFGGGQPQHF.